This T cell receptor beta chain is drawn from a study of PD-1 blockade in classical Hodgkin lymphoma. Overall study findings and caveats: A significant rise in TCR diversity by C4D1 was seen for CD4+ but not CD8+ cells. It was reported that newly diagnosed patients had less baseline TCR diversity than healthy donors. Nivolumab starters within 1 year of ASCT were excluded.

Assay: immunoSEQ multiplex PCR; the TCRdb copy retains only in-frame clones and omits some. The repertoire holds around 34,000 clones, with about nine tenths as singletons. Brentuximab vedotin exposure varied among the patients, all of whom had relapsed after autologous stem cell transplantation. Thawed PBMCs were the source of CD4+ T cells, purified by magnetic negative selection. V gave up 3 bases and J gave up 5 bases; unmatched junction bases: 19. Germline V gene lookup returns CDR1 GTSNPN and CDR2 SVGIG (reference sequence). The CDR3 runs to 20 residues. Points on this clone: Its antigen is as yet unknown.

V is TRBV30 and J is TRBJ2-2; 12 nucleotides agree with TRBD1. This receptor was obtained from a human donor with classical Hodgkin lymphoma. The sequencing here drew on CD4+ T cells from blood, taken at baseline. CDR3 residues: CAWRLGPGTGGRRVTGELFF. CDR3 nucleotide sequence: TGTGCCTGGAGGCTCGGGCCCGGGACAGGGGGCCGGAGAGTGACCGGGGAGCTGTTTTTT.